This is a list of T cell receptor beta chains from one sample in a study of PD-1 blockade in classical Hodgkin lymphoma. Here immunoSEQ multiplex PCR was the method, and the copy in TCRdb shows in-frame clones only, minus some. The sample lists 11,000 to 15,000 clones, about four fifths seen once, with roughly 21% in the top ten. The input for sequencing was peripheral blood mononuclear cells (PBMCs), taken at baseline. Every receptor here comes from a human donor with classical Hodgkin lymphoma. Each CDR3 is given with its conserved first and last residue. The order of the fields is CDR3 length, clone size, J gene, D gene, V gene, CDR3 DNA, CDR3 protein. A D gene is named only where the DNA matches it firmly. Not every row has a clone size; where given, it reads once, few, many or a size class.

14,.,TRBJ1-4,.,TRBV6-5,TGTGCCAGCGGACCCAACGCACTGAATGAAAAACTGTTTTTT,CASGPNALNEKLFF
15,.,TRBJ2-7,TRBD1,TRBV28,TGTGCCAGCAGCTCCCCCGGGACAGGGACCTACGAGCAGTACTTC,CASSSPGTGTYEQYF
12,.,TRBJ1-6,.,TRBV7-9,TGTGCCAGCCAGAGACCCCTTGAACCCCTCCACTTT,CASQRPLEPLHF
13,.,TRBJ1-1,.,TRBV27,TGTGCCAGCAGTACACACCTGAACACTGAAGCTTTCTTT,CASSTHLNTEAFF
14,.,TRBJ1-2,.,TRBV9,TGTGCCAGCAGCTTGAGGGACGGACCTTATGGCTACACCTTC,CASSLRDGPYGYTF
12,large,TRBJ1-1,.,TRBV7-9,TGTGCCAGCAGCATCTACAGGAGCCAAGCTTTCTTT,CASSIYRSQAFF
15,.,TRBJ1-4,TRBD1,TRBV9,TGTGCCAGCAGCGTGCAGGGGGGTGCTAATGAAAAACTGTTTTTT,CASSVQGGANEKLFF
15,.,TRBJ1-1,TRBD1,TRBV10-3,TGTGCCATCAGTGAGTCGGGAGGGGGCAACACTGAAGCTTTCTTT,CAISESGGGNTEAFF
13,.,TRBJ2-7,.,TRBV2,TGTGCCAGCATAGGGGAGACAGGTTACGAGCAGTACTTC,CASIGETGYEQYF
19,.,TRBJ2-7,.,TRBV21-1,TGTGCCAGCAGCAAAGGCTGGAAACCTCAGGGCCCGGGGACCTACGAGCAGTACTTC,CASSKGWKPQGPGTYEQYF
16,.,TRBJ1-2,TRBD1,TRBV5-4,TGTGCCAGCAGCTCCGAGGGCGGACCAGGGGGGAGTGGCTACACCTTC,CASSSEGGPGGSGYTF
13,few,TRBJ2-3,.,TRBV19,TGTGCCAGTAGTTCGAGACATTCTGATACGCAGTATTTT,CASSSRHSDTQYF
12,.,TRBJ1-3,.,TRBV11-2,TGTGCCAGCAGCTTAAACGGAGACACCATATATTTT,CASSLNGDTIYF
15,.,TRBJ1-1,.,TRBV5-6,TGTGCCAGCAGCTGGTCTGGGATGGGGAACACTGAAGCTTTCTTT,CASSWSGMGNTEAFF
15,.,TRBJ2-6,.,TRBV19,TGTGCCAGTAGTATTGGGGGCTCTGGGGCCAACGTCCTGACTTTC,CASSIGGSGANVLTF
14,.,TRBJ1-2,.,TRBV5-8,TGTGCCAGCAGCTTGGATGGGGGAACCCATGGCTACACCTTC,CASSLDGGTHGYTF
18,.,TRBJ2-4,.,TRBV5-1,TGCGCCAGCAGCTTCAGCGGGACAGGTTCCCTAGCCAAAAACATTCAGTACTTC,CASSFSGTGSLAKNIQYF
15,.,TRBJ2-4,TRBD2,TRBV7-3,TGTGCCAGCAGCCCTAGCGGGGGGTCAAAAAACATTCAGTACTTC,CASSPSGGSKNIQYF
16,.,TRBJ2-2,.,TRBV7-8,TGTGCCAGCACAGGGGTCGAGGGATGGGCCACCGGGGAGCTGTTTTTT,CASTGVEGWATGELFF
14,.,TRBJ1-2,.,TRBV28,TGTGCCAGCAGTTACAGGGATGGGCATTATGGCTACACCTTC,CASSYRDGHYGYTF
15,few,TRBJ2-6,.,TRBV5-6,TGTGCCAGCAGCTTGGACGGGAGCTGGGGGAAGTTGTTCCGTTTC,CASSLDGSWGKLFRF
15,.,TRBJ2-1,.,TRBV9,TGTGCCAGCAGCGTAGATGGCGGGGTGTCCGATGAGCAGTTCTTC,CASSVDGGVSDEQFF
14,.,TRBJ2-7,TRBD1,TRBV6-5,TGTGCCAGCAGTCCGGGACAGGGGTCCTACGAGCAGTACTTC,CASSPGQGSYEQYF
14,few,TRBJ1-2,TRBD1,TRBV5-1,TGCGCCAGCAGCTCGGGACAGTGGGCGCGCGGCTACACCTTC,CASSSGQWARGYTF
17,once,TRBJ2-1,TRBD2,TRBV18,TGTGCCAGCTCACCCCTGAGGATAGCGGGGGGGCGTGATGAGCAGTTCTTC,CASSPLRIAGGRDEQFF
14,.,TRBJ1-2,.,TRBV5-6,TGTGCCAGCAGCTTGGAAGGGGCGAGTGGTGGCTACACCTTC,CASSLEGASGGYTF
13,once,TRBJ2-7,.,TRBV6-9,TGTGCCAGCAGTTACCAGGGGAGGCACGAGCAGTACTTC,CASSYQGRHEQYF
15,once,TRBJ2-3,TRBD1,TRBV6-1,TGTGCCAGCAATCGCCGGGACAGTAGCACAGATACGCAGTATTTT,CASNRRDSSTDTQYF
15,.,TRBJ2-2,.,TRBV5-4,TGTGCCAGCAGCTTGGGGATAGCGTACACCGGGGAGCTGTTTTTT,CASSLGIAYTGELFF
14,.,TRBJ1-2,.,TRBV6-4,TGTGCCAGCAGTTCCCGATACAGACGTTATGGCTACACCTTC,CASSSRYRRYGYTF
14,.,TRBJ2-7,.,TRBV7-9,TGTGCCAGCGGAGCAGGGTACCCCTCCTACGAGCAGTACTTC,CASGAGYPSYEQYF
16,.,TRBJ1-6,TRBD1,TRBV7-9,TGTGCCAGCAGCTTAGAGGGGGCGAGTAATAATTCACCCCTCCACTTT,CASSLEGASNNSPLHF
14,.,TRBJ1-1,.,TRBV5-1,TGCGCCAGCAGCTTCGGGGGAGGGAGCACTGAAGCTTTCTTT,CASSFGGGSTEAFF
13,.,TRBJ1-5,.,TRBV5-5,TGTGCCAGCAGCTTACGAAGCAATCAGCCCCAGCATTTT,CASSLRSNQPQHF
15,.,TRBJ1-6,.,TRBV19,TGTGCCAGTAGTCGCGCCCCGGGGGGTAATTCACCCCTCCACTTT,CASSRAPGGNSPLHF
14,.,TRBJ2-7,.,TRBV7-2,TGTGCCAGCAGCTTAGGCCAGAATTTCTACGAGCAGTACTTC,CASSLGQNFYEQYF
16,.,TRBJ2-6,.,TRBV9,TGTGCCAGCAGCGTTGAACGGCACTCTGGGGCCAACGTCCTGACTTTC,CASSVERHSGANVLTF
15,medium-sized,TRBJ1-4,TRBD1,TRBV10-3,TGTGCCATCAGCAAACAGGGGGCGGACGGTGAAAAACTGTTTTTT,CAISKQGADGEKLFF
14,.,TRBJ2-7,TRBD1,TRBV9,TGTGCCAGCAGCGTCAGGGACAGTACGGAAGAGCAGTACTTC,CASSVRDSTEEQYF